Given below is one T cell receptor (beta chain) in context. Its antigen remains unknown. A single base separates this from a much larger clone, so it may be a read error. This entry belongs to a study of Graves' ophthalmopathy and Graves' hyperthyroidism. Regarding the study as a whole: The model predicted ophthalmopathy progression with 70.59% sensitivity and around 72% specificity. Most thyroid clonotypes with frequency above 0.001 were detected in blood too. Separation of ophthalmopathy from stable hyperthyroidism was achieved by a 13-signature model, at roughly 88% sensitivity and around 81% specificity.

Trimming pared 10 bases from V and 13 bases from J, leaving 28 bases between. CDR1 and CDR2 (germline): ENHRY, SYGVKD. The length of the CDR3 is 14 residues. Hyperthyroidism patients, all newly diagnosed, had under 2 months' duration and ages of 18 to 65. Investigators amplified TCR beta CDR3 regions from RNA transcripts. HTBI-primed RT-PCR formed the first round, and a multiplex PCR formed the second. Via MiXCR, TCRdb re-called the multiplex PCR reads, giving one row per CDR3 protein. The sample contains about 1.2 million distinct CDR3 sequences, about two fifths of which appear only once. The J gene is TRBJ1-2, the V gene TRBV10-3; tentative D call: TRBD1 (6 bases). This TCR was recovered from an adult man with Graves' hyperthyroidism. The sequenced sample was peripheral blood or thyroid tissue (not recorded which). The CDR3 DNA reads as TGTGCCAGCAATGATGGACAGAAACTGGGAGACTGCACCTTC. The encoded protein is CASNDGQKLGDCTF.